The 2 T cell receptor beta chains reported below all come from one sample, sequenced in a study of follicular helper T cells after annual influenza vaccination. Time point: 2015-2016 season, pre-vaccination. Sequenced by immunoSEQ multiplex PCR; TCRdb stores in-frame clones only, minus some. The sample has approximately 13,000 clones, about four fifths seen once. The source was CXCR5- memory CD4+ T cells sorted from blood, collected on the day of influenza vaccination. These receptors all come from an adult who received the influenza vaccine.

The chain employs TRBV6-6 and TRBJ1-2; D remains ambiguous. The CDR3 sequence is 12 residues long. Per germline, CDR1 MNHNY and CDR2 SVGAGI (reference sequence). The ends were cut back, 8 bases at V and 7 bases at J, with 14 bases in the middle. This CDR3 is CASRIADAGYTF. As DNA, the CDR3 is TGTGCCAGCCGTATAGCGGATGCTGGCTACACCTTC.

The rearrangement joins TRBV4-3 to TRBJ2-3; 9 nucleotides align to TRBD2. Germline values: CDR1 LGHNA, CDR2 YSLEER. CDR3 length: 16 amino acids. V trimming: 5 bases; J trimming: 0 bases; junction bases outside the gene matches: 6. As DNA, the CDR3 is TGCGCCAGCAGCGCTCGCGGGGGGGACAGCACAGATACGCAGTATTTT. It yields the protein CASSARGGDSTDTQYF.